This TCR beta chain appears in the sequencing data of a study of blood T cell repertoires in COVID-19. Whole-study context: The United States, Italy and Spain supplied acute and convalescent COVID-19 samples. T cells, B-cell-depleted T cells, or PBMCs supplied cDNA or gDNA.

Under the authors' procedure: Estimates of nucleated cell counts were drawn from the amplification of reference gene primers. Some clones are missing from TCRdb's copy, which holds only in-frame ones; the method was immunoSEQ multiplex PCR. D and trimming come from the DNA, and the V and J calls and clone size come from that table. The data show about 110,000 clones, with approximately 70% seen just once and 7.6% held by the top ten. Germline V CDR1 and CDR2: MNHEY, SMNVEV (reference sequence). Unmatched junction bases numbered 5, after V lost 6 bases and J lost 2 bases. This CDR3 contains 14 residues.

Material: peripheral blood. The clonotype was recovered from a woman aged 55-70 years with acute or convalescent COVID-19. The chain uses TRBV27 and TRBJ1-2, with 8 positions matching TRBD1. The CDR3, as DNA: TGTGCCAGCAGAACTCAGGGGGCAAACTATGGCTACACCTTC. This codes for CASRTQGANYGYTF.